What follows are 30 T cell receptor beta chains derived from one specimen sequenced in a study of cytomegalovirus exposure and HLA in healthy donors. Use of 60 Vbeta and 13 Jbeta primers characterized the PCR. Using immunoSEQ multiplex PCR, the repertoire was profiled, and TCRdb retains in-frame clones only, with some absent. The sample lists some 150,000 clones; approximately 82% were seen once. Sequenced: PBMCs. These receptors all come from a middle-aged woman in good health and CMV-seronegative.

This chain connects TRBV19 to TRBJ2-2; TRBD1 matches at 8 bases. This CDR3 has 14 residues. V shed 6 bases and J 5 bases; nucleotides not matched to a gene: 5. The V gene's germline CDR1 is LNHDA and CDR2 SQIVND (reference sequence). CDR3 nucleotide sequence: TGTGCCAGTAGAGGCAGGGGGCTTACCGGGGAGCTGTTTTTT. Residues: CASRGRGLTGELFF. Supplemented by reference TRBV19 and TRBJ2-2, the full variable domain reads DGGITQSPKYLFRKEGQNVTLSCEQNLNHDAMYWYRQDPGQGLRLIYYSQIVNDFQKGDIAEGYSVSREKKESFPLTVTSAQKNPTAFYLCASRGRGLTGELFFGEGSRLTVL.

The rearrangement links TRBV5-4 to TRBJ2-3; 10 bases line up with TRBD2. V lost 2 bases, J lost 2 bases, and 5 bases stayed unmatched. CDR3 length: 16 residues. CDR1 and CDR2 from the germline V gene are SGHNT and YYREEE (reference sequence). The CDR3 spells CASSFSSGRATDTQYF. DNA of the CDR3: TGTGCCAGCAGCTTCAGCAGCGGGAGGGCCACAGATACGCAGTATTTT.

This chain links TRBV30 with TRBJ1-1; no definite D call. V was trimmed by 2 bases and J by 2 bases, leaving 6 bases between them. The CDR3 extends over 12 amino acids. The germline V gene encodes CDR1 GTSNPN and CDR2 SVGIG (reference sequence). The CDR3 DNA is TGTGCCTGGAGTCCAGTTAACACTGAAGCTTTCTTT. Translating it yields CAWSPVNTEAFF.

A word on this clone: Relative to the germline gene, one junction end is altered; a read error may explain this. V is TRBV7-9 and J is TRBJ2-7; possible D gene TRBD2, 5 bases. This CDR3 has 11 amino acids. CDR1 is SEHNR, CDR2 FQNEAQ, per germline (reference sequence). CDR3 sequence (DNA): TGTTCCAGCAGCCCCGGGGACGAGCAGTACTTC. Its protein is CSSSPGDEQYF.

This clone was counted a few times. The rearrangement links TRBV7-2 to TRBJ2-5; 7 bases match TRBD2. The germline gives CDR1 SGHTA, CDR2 FQGNSA. The CDR3 runs 15 residues. V lost 5 bases, J lost 5 bases, and 11 bases stayed unmatched. CDR3 nucleotides: TGTGCCAGCAGCCGGCGGCGGGAGCATACGGAGACCCAGTACTTC. Translating it yields CASSRRREHTETQYF.

For the CDR3, the DNA is TGTGCCAGCAGCCCCCGGGACAGAAGCCAAGAGACCCAGTACTTC. Residues: CASSPRDRSQETQYF. This chain connects TRBV5-5 to TRBJ2-5; 7 bases are a match to TRBD1. V lost 4 bases to trimming and J lost 1 base; unmatched junction nucleotides: 7. The CDR3 spans 15 residues. CDR1 and CDR2 from the germline V gene are SGHKS and YYEKEE (reference sequence).

This clone was found a few times. The chain joins TRBV7-3 to TRBJ2-1; D is perhaps TRBD2 (5 bases). Germline loops: CDR1 SGHTA, CDR2 FQGTGA. V lost 5 bases, J lost 8 bases, and 13 bases lay in between. The CDR3 is 13 residues long. Here the CDR3 reads CASSEGPSDEQFF. CDR3 sequence (DNA): TGTGCCAGCAGCGAGGGCCCGTCGGATGAGCAGTTCTTC.

The rearrangement joins TRBV4-1 to TRBJ2-5, with TRBD1 matching over 7 bases. Trimming took 0 bases from V and 0 from J; bases not matched to a gene: 10. The CDR3 contains 18 residues. Per germline, CDR1 MGHRA and CDR2 YSYEKL. This CDR3 is CASSQDLQGQHYQETQYF. The DNA for the CDR3 is TGCGCCAGCAGCCAAGATCTTCAGGGACAGCACTACCAAGAGACCCAGTACTTC.

The rearrangement joins TRBV7-9 to TRBJ1-2, with TRBD1 identical over 9 bases. Trimming at V came to 5 bases and at J to 7 bases, leaving 5 bases not matched to a gene. CDR1 and CDR2 (germline): SEHNR, FQNEAQ (reference sequence). This CDR3 region has 13 residues. The CDR3, as DNA: TGTGCCAGCAGCCCGGACAGGGGAGGTGGCTACACCTTC. Residues: CASSPDRGGGYTF.

The chain combines TRBV5-1 with TRBJ1-4, with D possibly TRBD1 on 5 matching bases. The CDR3 totals 15 residues. Trimming took 1 base from V and 8 from J, leaving 15 bases between them. Germline-derived CDR1 and CDR2 are SGHRS and YFSETQ. In nucleotides, the CDR3 is TGCGCCAGCAGCTTGATGGGAGGGGCGGAGGAAAAACTGTTTTTT. It yields the protein CASSLMGGAEEKLFF.

The chain combines TRBV5-1 with TRBJ1-2; 7 bases are a match to TRBD1. V lost 0 bases, J lost 8 bases, and 7 bases stayed unmatched. This CDR3 contains 14 residues. Looked up from germline, CDR1 is SGHRS and CDR2 is YFSETQ. CDR3 region: CASSLARDSGGYTF. Here the CDR3 DNA reads TGCGCCAGCAGCTTGGCCCGGGACAGTGGAGGCTACACCTTC.

The chain couples TRBV19 to TRBJ1-5; D remains ambiguous. This CDR3 is 16 amino acids long. V was cut by 5 bases and J by 3 bases, with 17 bases left in between. CDR1 LNHDA and CDR2 SQIVND come from the germline V gene (reference sequence). The CDR3 reads CASSAQLLTSNQPQHF. Here the CDR3 DNA reads TGTGCCAGTAGTGCCCAGTTGTTAACCTCCAATCAGCCCCAGCATTTT.

This chain uses TRBV5-1 with TRBJ2-5; 8 nucleotides agree with TRBD2. Germline CDR1 SGHRS, CDR2 YFSETQ. J was trimmed by 4 bases and V by 4 bases; bases with no gene match: 12. This CDR3 is built from 16 residues. The CDR3 nucleotides are TGCGCCAGCAGCGACTCTTTCGGGAGGGGGGCAGAGACCCAGTACTTC. This translates into CASSDSFGRGAETQYF. Together with reference TRBV5-1 and TRBJ2-5, the CDR3 gives the full variable domain: KAGVTQTPRYLIKTRGQQVTLSCSPISGHRSVSWYQQTPGQGLQFLFEYFSETQRNKGNFPGRFSGRQFSNSRSEMNVSTLELGDSALYLCASSDSFGRGAETQYFGPGTRLLVL.

V usage is TRBV19 and J usage is TRBJ2-1; TRBD2 matches 8 bases. The CDR3 runs to 15 residues. The V segment lost 3 bases and the J segment 5 bases; nucleotides outside the gene matches: 6. Germline lookup yields CDR1 LNHDA and CDR2 SQIVND (reference sequence). CDR3 coding DNA: TGTGCCAGTAGTATGAGCGGGAGAACCCACAATGAGCAGTTCTTC. This sequence encodes CASSMSGRTHNEQFF.

The gene calls are TRBV2 and TRBJ1-6; TRBD1 matches 7 bases. CDR3 length equals 15 residues. The germline gives CDR1 SNHLY, CDR2 FYNNEI. The V and J ends lost 6 bases and 6 bases, in that order; junction bases with no gene match: 8. CDR3 DNA sequence: TGTGCCAGCAGGGAACCGGGACAGCCTAATTCACCCCTCCACTTT. This sequence encodes CASREPGQPNSPLHF.

The V call is TRBV28, the J call TRBJ2-1; tentative D call: TRBD2 (5 bases). In germline, CDR1 is MDHEN, CDR2 SYDVKM. Trimming stripped 1 base from V and 4 bases from J, with 11 bases between. CDR3 length: 15 amino acids. The CDR3 loop is CASSLYSGPYNEQFF. The CDR3 coding sequence is TGTGCCAGCAGTTTATACAGCGGCCCGTACAATGAGCAGTTCTTC.

This chain uses TRBV28 with TRBJ2-7; D remains ambiguous. Germline V CDR1 and CDR2: MDHEN, SYDVKM. V gave up 1 base and J gave up 4 bases, with 23 bases separating them. This CDR3 has 18 residues. In nucleotides, the CDR3 is TGTGCCAGCAGTTTATTTTTTAGGCGGAACCGAGATCTGTACGAGCAGTACTTC. Translation: CASSLFFRRNRDLYEQYF.

This clone was seen a few times. The CDR3 DNA sequence: TGTGCCAGCAGCGGGTTAGCGAGCACAGATACGCAGTATTTT. Translation: CASSGLASTDTQYF. This sequence joins TRBV11-3 and TRBJ2-3; possibly TRBD2 for D (5 bases). This CDR3 is built from 14 residues. Trimming took 5 bases from V and 0 from J, leaving 9 bases between them. The germline CDR1 and CDR2 sequences are SGHNT and YENEEA.

J is TRBJ1-3 and V is TRBV28, with D possibly matching TRBD1 (6 bases). Germline loops: CDR1 MDHEN, CDR2 SYDVKM. This CDR3 has 17 residues. The V end lost 2 bases, the J end lost 5 bases, and 19 bases lay between the germline ends. CDR3 amino acids: CASSLRNDRFGRNTIYF. CDR3 in DNA: TGTGCCAGCAGTTTACGCAATGACAGGTTCGGGAGAAACACCATATATTTT.

This clone was seen just once. For the CDR3, the DNA is TGTGCCAGCAATATAGACAGGGGGAGCTCCTACGAGCAGTACTTC. Translating gives CASNIDRGSSYEQYF. The V gene is TRBV27, the J gene TRBJ2-7; the match to TRBD1 covers 9 bases. This CDR3 comprises 15 residues. V gave up 7 bases and J gave up 0 bases; unmatched junction bases: 7. The V gene's germline CDR1 is MNHEY and CDR2 SMNVEV (reference sequence).

V is TRBV19 and J is TRBJ1-1, with D perhaps TRBD1 (5 bases). The CDR3 is made up of 15 amino acids. Germline CDR1 and CDR2: LNHDA and SQIVND (reference sequence). Trimming removed 7 bases from V and 1 base from J, with 16 bases in between. CDR3 coding DNA: TGTGCCAGTAACAGGAACCGCCAGAGGAACACTGAAGCTTTCTTT. Translation: CASNRNRQRNTEAFF. Together with reference TRBV19 and TRBJ1-1, the CDR3 gives the full variable domain: DGGITQSPKYLFRKEGQNVTLSCEQNLNHDAMYWYRQDPGQGLRLIYYSQIVNDFQKGDIAEGYSVSREKKESFPLTVTSAQKNPTAFYLCASNRNRQRNTEAFFGQGTRLTVV.

This chain connects TRBV18 to TRBJ1-1, with D possibly TRBD1 on 6 matching bases. The CDR3 contains 15 residues. The germline V gene encodes CDR1 KGHSH and CDR2 LQKENI. V was trimmed by 3 bases and J by 0 bases, leaving 11 bases between them. Here the CDR3 reads CASSPDSLMNTEAFF. CDR3 bases: TGTGCCAGCTCACCGGACAGCCTGATGAACACTGAAGCTTTCTTT.

The chain uses TRBV4-2 and TRBJ1-2, with 8 bases lining up with TRBD1. The CDR3 has 11 residues. Trimming at V came to 4 bases and at J to 14 bases, leaving 6 bases not matched to a gene. From germline, CDR1 is LGHNA and CDR2 YNFKEQ. The CDR3 bases are TGTGCCAGCAGCCTGGACAGGGAAAGGACCTTC. The encoded protein is CASSLDRERTF.

The sample holds one count of this clone. This chain links TRBV12-5 with TRBJ2-1; 8 bases are shared with TRBD2. Germline assignment: CDR1 LGHNT and CDR2 FRNRAP. CDR3 length: 15 residues. V lost 0 bases, J lost 14 bases, and 12 bases stayed unmatched. CDR3 nucleotides: TGTGCTAGTGGTTTGGTTTCGGGGCGGGAGGAATTTGAGTTCTTC. Translated: CASGLVSGREEFEFF.

This clone was seen a few times. This chain connects TRBV6-5 to TRBJ2-3; D ambiguous. With 7 bases removed from V and 5 bases from J, the gap between germline ends came to 7 bases. The CDR3 is made up of 11 amino acids. The germline V gene has CDR1 MNHEY and CDR2 SVGAGI. The CDR3 DNA reads as TGTGCCAGCACCGGAGTAGATACGCAGTATTTT. Protein sequence: CASTGVDTQYF.

The chain combines TRBV7-2 with TRBJ1-3; 7 positions agree with TRBD1. This CDR3 comprises 16 residues. After removal of 0 bases from V and 3 bases from J, the junction contained 5 bases not matched to a gene. Germline lookup yields CDR1 SGHTA and CDR2 FQGNSA. CDR3 residues: CASSLAPGTVGNTIYF. In DNA, the CDR3 is TGTGCCAGCAGCTTAGCGCCGGGGACAGTTGGAAACACCATATATTTT.

This chain joins TRBV7-2 and TRBJ1-3, with D hard to call. The CDR3 consists of 14 residues. V was shortened by 1 base and J by 4 bases, with 8 bases between the two germline ends. Germline lookup yields CDR1 SGHTA and CDR2 FQGNSA. The CDR3 nucleotides are TGTGCCAGCAGCTTAGGAGCTTCCGGAAACACCATATATTTT. It yields the protein CASSLGASGNTIYF.

The chain joins TRBV27 to TRBJ1-3; D unclear. CDR1 and CDR2 from the germline V gene are MNHEY and SMNVEV (reference sequence). The CDR3 is 14 residues long. V was cut by 4 bases and J by 1 base, with 8 bases left in between. The CDR3 is CASSSSLSGNTIYF. CDR3 coding DNA: TGTGCCAGCAGTTCATCCCTTTCTGGAAACACCATATATTTT.

This clone was counted a few times. Here the CDR3 reads CASSRGLAEAYNEQFF. DNA of the CDR3: TGTGCCAGCAGCAGAGGACTAGCGGAGGCCTACAATGAGCAGTTCTTC. This rearrangement joins TRBV14 to TRBJ2-1; 10 nucleotides agree with TRBD2. Trimming removed 5 bases from V and 2 bases from J; junction bases left unmatched: 6. The CDR3 is 16 amino acids. CDR1 is SGHDN and CDR2 is FVKESK in the germline V gene.

This chain joins TRBV7-2 and TRBJ2-5, with D maybe TRBD2 (6 bases). Trimming left V 5 bases short and J 7 bases short, with 17 bases between. The CDR3 covers 14 residues. Germline CDR1 and CDR2: SGHTA and FQGNSA. In nucleotides, the CDR3 is TGTGCCAGCAGCCCGGGGTGGCGGGACGGGACCCAGTACTTC. It yields the protein CASSPGWRDGTQYF.